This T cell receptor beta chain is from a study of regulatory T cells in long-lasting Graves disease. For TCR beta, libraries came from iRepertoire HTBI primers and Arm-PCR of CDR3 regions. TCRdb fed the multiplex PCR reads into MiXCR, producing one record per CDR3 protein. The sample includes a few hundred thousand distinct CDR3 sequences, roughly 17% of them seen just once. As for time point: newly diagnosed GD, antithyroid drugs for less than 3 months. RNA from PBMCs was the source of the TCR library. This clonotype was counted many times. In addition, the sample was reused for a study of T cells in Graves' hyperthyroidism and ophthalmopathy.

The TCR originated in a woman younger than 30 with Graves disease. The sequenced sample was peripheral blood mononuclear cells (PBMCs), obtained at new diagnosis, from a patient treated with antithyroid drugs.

The CDR3 is CASSLVRITDTQYF. CDR3 nucleotide sequence: TGCGCCAGCAGCTTGGTGCGAATCACAGATACGCAGTATTTT. The V and J genes are TRBV5-1 and TRBJ2-3; no clear D. Per the germline V gene, CDR1 is SGHRS and CDR2 is YFSETQ. The V end lost 0 bases, the J end lost 2 bases, and 7 bases lay between the germline ends. The CDR3 is made up of 14 amino acids.